This passage covers 6 T cell receptor beta chains from one sample sequenced in a study of T-cell memory formation after mild COVID-19. TCRdb redid the calling of the 5' RACE reads with MiXCR, one entry per CDR3 protein. The sample lists 300,000 to 350,000 distinct CDR3 sequences, about 13% occurring once. Input material: PBMCs or a T cell subset sorted from them (not recorded which). The origin of the receptors is a man aged 18-30 years who had mild COVID-19 (a few samples of this study predate the infection). Cell type and time point are not known.

The chain joins TRBV19 to TRBJ2-3; the match to TRBD1 covers 9 bases. Germline V gene sequence: CDR1 LNHDA, CDR2 SQIVND (reference sequence). This CDR3 spans 15 amino acids. The V gene end was trimmed by 7 bases and the J gene end by 3 bases; junction bases not matched to a gene: 8. CDR3 sequence: CASIYTGQGTDTQYF. Here the CDR3 DNA reads TGTGCCAGTATTTACACGGGACAGGGTACAGATACGCAGTATTTT.

In its sample, this clonotype was seen many times. The chain combines TRBV12-3 or TRBV12-4 with TRBJ1-1, with D hard to call. The V end lost 7 bases, the J end lost 1 base, and 16 bases lay between the germline ends. This CDR3 contains 15 residues. This CDR3 reads CASTIVTDGNTEAFF. The CDR3 nucleotides read TGTGCCAGCACCATAGTGACGGACGGGAACACTGAAGCTTTCTTT.

This clonotype came up a few times. This chain joins TRBV7-6 and TRBJ2-1, with 12 positions matching TRBD2. The CDR3 is 16 amino acids. Germline V gene data show CDR1 as SGHVS and CDR2 as FNYEAQ. After removal of 8 bases from V and 1 base from J, the junction contained 6 bases not matched to a gene. The CDR3 spells CASHGLAGGSYNEQFF. In DNA form, the CDR3 reads TGTGCCAGCCACGGGCTAGCGGGGGGGTCCTACAATGAGCAGTTCTTC.

The chain links TRBV2 to TRBJ2-2, with D unclear. This CDR3 has 13 amino acids. V lost 2 bases to trimming and J lost 6 bases, with 7 bases between them. CDR1 and CDR2 (germline): SNHLY, FYNNEI. The CDR3 nucleotides read TGTGCCAGCAGTGAAAGGAGTCCCGGGGAGCTGTTTTTT. Its translation is CASSERSPGELFF.

J is TRBJ2-1 and V is TRBV2, with 13 bases aligning to TRBD2. Germline lookup yields CDR1 SNHLY and CDR2 FYNNEI. This CDR3 contains 15 residues. J was trimmed by 8 bases and V by 4 bases; bases with no gene match: 5. CDR3 nucleotides: TGTGCCAGCAGTGTGACTAGCGGGGGGTGGGATGAGCAGTTCTTC. This encodes CASSVTSGGWDEQFF.

The chain recombines TRBV5-1 with TRBJ2-2, with 11 bases identical to TRBD2. CDR1 is SGHRS and CDR2 is YFSETQ in the germline V gene. The CDR3 has 19 residues. Trimming took 4 bases from V and 0 from J; bases not matched to a gene: 11. The CDR3 DNA sequence: TGCGCCAGCAGCGCCGGGACTAGCGGAACGAGCGCGAACACCGGGGAGCTGTTTTTT. Its protein is CASSAGTSGTSANTGELFF. Full variable domain (remainder filled in from reference TRBV5-1 and TRBJ2-2): KAGVTQTPRYLIKTRGQQVTLSCSPISGHRSVSWYQQTPGQGLQFLFEYFSETQRNKGNFPGRFSGRQFSNSRSEMNVSTLELGDSALYLCASSAGTSGTSANTGELFFGEGSRLTVL.